Below, 21 T cell receptor beta chains from the same sample are listed, as sequenced in a study of blood T cell repertoires in COVID-19. The table came from immunoSEQ multiplex PCR; TCRdb's copy has only in-frame clones and leaves some out. The sample gives about 260,000 clones, approximately 90% of which show up once; 0.87% is in the top ten. Sequencing was performed on PBMCs or T cells enriched from blood (not recorded which). The receptors were gathered from a man aged 45-65 years who had been exposed to COVID-19.

This clone appeared once. The chain joins TRBV11-2 to TRBJ1-5, with D uncertain. The CDR3 contains 17 residues. Trimming shortened V by 6 bases and J by 0 bases, and 18 bases separated the two germline ends. The V gene's germline CDR1 is SGHAT and CDR2 FQNNGV. CDR3 coding DNA: TGTGCCAGCAGGAGAAAGAGGGCCTTTAATAGCAATCAGCCCCAGCATTTT. Its protein is CASRRKRAFNSNQPQHF.

The table lists this clone with a few counts. This sequence joins TRBV28 and TRBJ2-7; possibly TRBD2 for D (5 bases). The germline V gene has CDR1 MDHEN and CDR2 SYDVKM. The V end lost 5 bases, the J end lost 6 bases, and 8 bases lay between the germline ends. The CDR3 covers 11 residues. Here the CDR3 reads CASSDGLEQYF. Here the CDR3 DNA reads TGTGCCAGCAGTGACGGACTCGAGCAGTACTTC.

With respect to this clone: This sample also contains other DNA sequences that code for the same CDR3. This chain uses TRBV5-1 with TRBJ2-1; the match to TRBD1 covers 8 bases. Per germline, CDR1 SGHRS and CDR2 YFSETQ. The CDR3 has 14 amino acids. J lost 4 bases, V lost 3 bases, and 3 bases had no gene match. DNA of the CDR3: TGCGCCAGCAGCTCCGGGACAGGATACAATGAGCAGTTCTTC. Translating it yields CASSSGTGYNEQFF.

This clone was detected only once. The chain is built from TRBV7-9 and TRBJ1-1, with D perhaps matching TRBD1 (5 bases). The CDR3 totals 14 residues. Germline CDR1 reads SEHNR; CDR2 reads FQNEAQ (reference sequence). V lost 5 bases and J 4 bases, leaving 14 bases between the germline ends. The CDR3 sequence: CASSAGFIGTEAFF. The CDR3 nucleotides are TGTGCCAGCAGCGCAGGGTTTATTGGCACTGAAGCTTTCTTT.

The gene calls are TRBV2 and TRBJ1-3, with no clear D. Germline values: CDR1 SNHLY, CDR2 FYNNEI. Trimming pared 2 bases from V and 8 bases from J, leaving 7 bases between. This CDR3 has 12 residues. This CDR3 is CASSEQVYTIYF. In nucleotides, the CDR3 is TGTGCCAGCAGTGAACAGGTGTACACCATATATTTT.

The chain couples TRBV5-1 to TRBJ1-2; 12 bases fit TRBD1. This CDR3 comprises 16 residues. The V segment lost 0 bases and the J segment 4 bases; nucleotides outside the gene matches: 4. Germline V gene data show CDR1 as SGHRS and CDR2 as YFSETQ. CDR3 region: CASSLEGQGALYGYTF. CDR3 DNA sequence: TGCGCCAGCAGCTTGGAGGGACAGGGGGCTCTCTATGGCTACACCTTC.

J is TRBJ1-5 and V is TRBV30; D call uncertain. The CDR3 contains 15 residues. V lost 0 bases, J lost 0 bases, and 9 bases lay in between. CDR1 and CDR2 (germline): GTSNPN, SVGIG (reference sequence). Here the CDR3 DNA reads TGTGCCTGGAGTGTACTGTCAAATAGCAATCAGCCCCAGCATTTT. It encodes CAWSVLSNSNQPQHF.

The gene calls are TRBV18 and TRBJ2-1; 10 bases are a match to TRBD1. With 6 bases clipped from V and 6 bases from J, the junction kept 8 bases outside the gene matches. This CDR3 comprises 15 residues. CDR1 is KGHSH, CDR2 LQKENI, per germline. CDR3 nucleotides: TGTGCCAGCTCCCAGACAGGGGGCAACGGCAATGAGCAGTTCTTC. Translating gives CASSQTGGNGNEQFF. Drawing the rest from reference TRBV18 and TRBJ2-1, the complete variable domain is NAGVMQNPRHLVRRRGQEARLRCSPMKGHSHVYWYRQLPEEGLKFMVYLQKENIIDESGMPKERFSAEFPKEGPSILRIQQVVRGDSAAYFCASSQTGGNGNEQFFGPGTRLTVL.

The chain recombines TRBV4-2 with TRBJ2-5, with D possibly being TRBD2 (6 bases). This CDR3 spans 13 amino acids. Germline V gene lookup returns CDR1 LGHNA and CDR2 YNFKEQ. Trimming took off 1 base at V and 5 bases at J, with 8 bases between the two ends. The CDR3, as DNA: TGTGCCAGCAGCCAAGTCGGAGGGGAGACCCAGTACTTC. It translates to CASSQVGGETQYF.

This sequence joins TRBV24-1 and TRBJ1-2; 9 positions match TRBD1. J was trimmed by 6 bases and V by 7 bases; bases with no gene match: 5. This CDR3 comprises 13 residues. The germline V gene has CDR1 KGHDR and CDR2 SFDVKD. CDR3: CATRNTGGDGYTF. The CDR3 bases are TGTGCCACCAGGAACACAGGGGGCGATGGCTACACCTTC.

This chain joins TRBV29-1 and TRBJ2-5, with 7 nucleotides matching TRBD1. V trimming: 8 bases; J trimming: 6 bases; junction bases outside the gene matches: 9. The CDR3 contains 12 residues. The V gene's germline CDR1 is SQVTM and CDR2 ANQGSEA. As DNA, the CDR3 is TGCAGCTTTAACAGGGGTGAGCAGACCCAGTACTTC. Protein product: CSFNRGEQTQYF.

V and J are TRBV9 and TRBJ2-3; TRBD2 matches at 9 bases. Germline values: CDR1 SGDLS, CDR2 YYNGEE. Losses at the gene ends were 5 bases for V and 3 bases for J; bases not matched to a gene: 7. This CDR3 is built from 15 residues. CDR3 in DNA: TGTGCCAGCAGTTATGGGACTAGCTATACAGATACGCAGTATTTT. It codes for CASSYGTSYTDTQYF. Full variable domain (outside the CDR3, taken from reference TRBV9 and TRBJ2-3): DSGVTQTPKHLITATGQRVTLRCSPRSGDLSVYWYQQSLDQGLQFLIQYYNGEERAKGNILERFSAQQFPDLHSELNLSSLELGDSALYFCASSYGTSYTDTQYFGPGTRLTVL.

The rearrangement uses TRBV7-9 and TRBJ1-4; a possible D gene is TRBD1 (5 bases). Deletions cut 5 bases from V and 2 bases from J, with 12 bases between. CDR1 SEHNR and CDR2 FQNEAQ come from the germline V gene (reference sequence). CDR3 length: 15 amino acids. CDR3 amino acids: CASSPRVPTNEKLFF. In DNA form, the CDR3 reads TGTGCCAGCAGCCCCAGGGTGCCGACTAATGAAAAACTGTTTTTT.

V usage is TRBV6-2 or TRBV6-3 and J usage is TRBJ2-3; D is unclear. V was pared by 2 bases and J by 1 base, with 13 bases between. CDR3 length: 16 amino acids. Germline V CDR1 and CDR2: MNHEY, SVGEGT. The CDR3 here is CASSYGETAGTDTQYF. The CDR3, as DNA: TGTGCCAGCAGTTACGGAGAGACGGCGGGCACAGATACGCAGTATTTT.

This sequence joins TRBV5-1 and TRBJ1-1; perhaps TRBD1 as D (6 bases). This CDR3 is 14 amino acids long. Germline values: CDR1 SGHRS, CDR2 YFSETQ. Trimming shortened V by 4 bases and J by 1 base, and 11 bases separated the two germline ends. CDR3 DNA sequence: TGCGCCAGCAGCCAACAACAGGGGAACACTGAAGCTTTCTTT. It specifies CASSQQQGNTEAFF.

The chain carries TRBV19 and TRBJ1-3, with D perhaps TRBD1 (5 bases). CDR3 length equals 14 residues. Germline CDR1 is LNHDA and CDR2 is SQIVND (reference sequence). V lost 5 bases and J lost 2, with 10 bases in between. The CDR3 coding sequence is TGTGCCAGTAGTGTGCGGGGACCTGGAAACACCATATATTTT. Amino acid sequence: CASSVRGPGNTIYF.

The chain combines TRBV7-3 with TRBJ1-2, with 10 bases aligning to TRBD1. V lost 5 bases and J lost 6; bases outside the gene matches: 3. There are 13 residues in the CDR3. Germline lookup yields CDR1 SGHTA and CDR2 FQGTGA. DNA of the CDR3: TGTGCCAGCAGCAAAGGGACAGGGGATGGCTACACCTTC. This sequence encodes CASSKGTGDGYTF.

The genes are TRBV9 and TRBJ1-1, with D possibly matching TRBD1 (5 bases). CDR3 length equals 12 residues. Germline V gene data show CDR1 as SGDLS and CDR2 as YYNGEE. Trimming left V 8 bases short and J 5 bases short, with 13 bases between. Here the CDR3 DNA reads TGTGCCAGGGGGGAGGGAGGGACTGAAGCTTTCTTT. Protein: CARGEGGTEAFF.

The chain uses TRBV19 and TRBJ2-7; 7 nucleotides align to TRBD1. The V gene end was trimmed by 9 bases and the J gene end by 4 bases; junction bases not matched to a gene: 6. The CDR3 has 12 amino acids. Germline V gene data show CDR1 as LNHDA and CDR2 as SQIVND (reference sequence). CDR3 sequence (DNA): TGTGCCAGAGGGACAGCGAAGTACGAGCAGTACGTC. This codes for CARGTAKYEQYV.

The CDR3 sequence: CASSQPVTYNSPLHF. The CDR3 DNA reads TGTGCCAGCAGCCAACCGGTCACCTATAATTCACCCCTCCACTTT. This rearrangement joins TRBV4-2 to TRBJ1-6; D is uncertain. V was pared by 2 bases and J by 2 bases, with 7 bases between. This CDR3 region has 15 residues. Germline V gives CDR1 LGHNA, CDR2 YNFKEQ.

Here the CDR3 reads CASSDEPGTDSGMNTEAFF. CDR3 nucleotide sequence: TGTGCCAGCTCAGATGAGCCCGGGACAGATTCTGGCATGAACACTGAAGCTTTCTTT. The V and J genes are TRBV18 and TRBJ1-1; 7 bases are a match to TRBD1. Germline V gene lookup returns CDR1 KGHSH and CDR2 LQKENI. This CDR3 spans 19 amino acids. V was clipped by 5 bases and J by 0 bases; unmatched bases: 18.